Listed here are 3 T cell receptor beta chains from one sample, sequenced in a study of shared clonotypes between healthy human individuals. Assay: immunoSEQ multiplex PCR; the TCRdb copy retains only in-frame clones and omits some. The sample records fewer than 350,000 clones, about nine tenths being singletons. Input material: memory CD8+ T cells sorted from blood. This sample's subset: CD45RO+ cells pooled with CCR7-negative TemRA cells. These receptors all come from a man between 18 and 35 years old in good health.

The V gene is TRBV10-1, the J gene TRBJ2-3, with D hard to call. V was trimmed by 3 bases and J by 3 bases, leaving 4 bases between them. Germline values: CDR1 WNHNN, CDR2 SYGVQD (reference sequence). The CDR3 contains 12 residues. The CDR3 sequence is CASSDRTDTQYF. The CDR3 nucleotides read TGCGCCAGCAGTGACCGTACAGATACGCAGTATTTT.

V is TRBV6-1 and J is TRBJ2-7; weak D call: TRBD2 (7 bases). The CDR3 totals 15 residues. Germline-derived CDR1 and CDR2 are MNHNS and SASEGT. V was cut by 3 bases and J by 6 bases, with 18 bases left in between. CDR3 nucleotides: TGTGCCAGCAGTGAGCTGCAGGTGGGAGGGGGCGAGCAGTACTTC. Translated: CASSELQVGGGEQYF.

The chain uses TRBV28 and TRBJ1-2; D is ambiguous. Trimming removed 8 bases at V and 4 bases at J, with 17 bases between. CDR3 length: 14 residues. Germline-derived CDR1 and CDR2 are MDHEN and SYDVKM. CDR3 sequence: CASGPGFGPYGYTF. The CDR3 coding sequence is TGTGCCAGCGGACCCGGATTCGGGCCCTATGGCTACACCTTC.